The subject of this entry is one T cell receptor beta chain. Its antigen is currently unknown. The data are from a study of metastatic and nonmetastatic thyroid tumors. Every patient was untreated before thyroid surgery. TCRdb ran MiXCR on the PCR reads. The sample carries about 22,000 clones, more than 20% recorded once. Findings and caveats of the study: Benign nodules were reported to have significantly lower TCR beta diversity than malignant thyroid tumors, in blood and tumor.

Source material: blood. This clonotype originated in a male donor with papillary thyroid cancer or a benign thyroid nodule (not recorded which). Some clones in this sample may be carry-over from other donors' samples.

The CDR3 bases are TGTGCCAGCAGTTACGGACTAGCGGAGGCCTACGAGCAGTACTTC. This gives the protein CASSYGLAEAYEQYF. This chain links TRBV6-2 or TRBV6-3 with TRBJ2-7, with 10 bases lining up with TRBD2. The CDR3 extends over 15 amino acids. Trimming at V came to 2 bases and at J to 2 bases, leaving 3 bases not matched to a gene. Germline loops: CDR1 MNHEY, CDR2 SVGEGT.